This T cell receptor beta chain was recovered during a study of Ad26.COV2.S vaccination and SARS-CoV-2 variants. At the level of the study: Ad26.COV2.S given intramuscularly, once or twice 56 days apart.

Sequencing used immunoSEQ multiplex PCR; TCRdb keeps in-frame clones, though not all of them. This sample has about 460,000 clones, with roughly 87% found just once. Whole-study findings and limits: Breadth and depth estimates from TCRs may understate total T cell responses.

Regarding treatment: some 19 received Ad26.COV2.S at low or high dose, single or two shots; 5 received placebo; per-sample allocation not given. It was on day 63 after the first vaccine or placebo injection that samples were taken. CDR3 length: 15 residues. The V gene end was trimmed by 3 bases and the J gene end by 0 bases; junction bases not matched to a gene: 2. CDR1 and CDR2 from the germline V gene are LNHDA and SQIVND (reference sequence). As regards this clone: What it binds is unknown.

The TCR originated in a person between 18 and 65 years old who received the Ad26.COV2.S COVID-19 vaccine or a placebo. Sequenced material: peripheral blood, taken in a trial of Ad26.COV2.S vaccine versus placebo. The genes are TRBV19 and TRBJ2-1, with TRBD1 matching 7 bases. The CDR3, as DNA: TGTGCCAGTAGTATCGACAGGGTCTCCTACAATGAGCAGTTCTTC. The encoded protein is CASSIDRVSYNEQFF.